This T cell receptor (beta chain) stems from a study of a mutant IDH1 vaccine in newly diagnosed glioma. In the study overall: Vaccination was launched 4-6 weeks after radiotherapy alone, or with temozolomide cycles. Receipt of radiotherapy, temozolomide, or both preceded the study, and most received both. The study's findings and limits: Of all patients, 93.3% showed vaccine-induced immune responses. There seemed to be no relation between pseudoprogression and changes in top peripheral T cell clonotypes.

Time point reported: week 5, during vaccination. In the vaccine, a single dose held 300 ug of the mutant IDH1 20-mer peptide, along with topical imiquimod. TCRdb's copy holds only in-frame clones and misses some; the assay was immunoSEQ multiplex PCR. Of roughly 72,000 clones in the sample, over 75% are singletons; the top ten hold roughly 0.6%. The CDR3 is 16 amino acids. Germline loops: CDR1 WNHNN, CDR2 SYGVQD (reference sequence). Trimming took 3 bases from V and 4 from J; bases not matched to a gene: 9. Of note for this clone: What it recognizes is unknown.

The TCR sequence derives from a woman aged 45-60 years with glioma. The sequences come from PBMCs, collected from a glioma patient whose treatment included an IDH1 peptide vaccine. The J gene is TRBJ2-5, the V gene TRBV10-1; TRBD1 matches at 9 bases. The CDR3 coding sequence is TGCGCCAGCAGTGAATTCCGGGACAGGGCTGGAGAGACCCAGTACTTC. Translating gives CASSEFRDRAGETQYF.